The clone carrying this T cell receptor beta chain showed up just a few times. As yet, its antigen is unknown. Time point here: week 5, during vaccination. What each vaccine dose contained was 300 ug of mutant IDH1 20-mer peptide, accompanied by topical imiquimod. This entry comes from a study of a mutant IDH1 vaccine in newly diagnosed glioma. This table comes from immunoSEQ multiplex PCR, and its TCRdb copy is limited to in-frame clones, with some not included. The sample yields some 25,000 clones, 77% seen once. The germline CDR1 and CDR2 sequences are LNHDA and SQIVND (reference sequence). With 3 bases removed from V and 2 bases from J, the gap between germline ends came to 10 bases. This CDR3 has 14 residues.

This chain joins TRBV19 and TRBJ1-2; D not resolved. This TCR came from a man aged 40-49 years with glioma. Sequenced material: PBMCs, taken from a glioma patient whose treatment included an IDH1 peptide vaccine. CDR3 region: CASSIPRRNYGYTF. The CDR3 region has the DNA TGTGCCAGTAGTATTCCGAGGAGAAACTATGGCTACACCTTC.